This T cell receptor (beta chain) was recorded in a study of blood T cell repertoires in COVID-19. Background on the study: Nucleic acid was either cDNA or gDNA, and it came from T cells, B-cell-depleted T cells, or PBMCs.

J lost 4 bases, V lost 1 base, and 11 bases had no gene match. Germline V gene sequence: CDR1 SGHTA, CDR2 FQGNSA. The CDR3 has 19 amino acids. Data came from immunoSEQ multiplex PCR; TCRdb stores just in-frame clones and leaves some out. The data show about 15,000 clones, 85% to 90% seen once. The sequencing sample was made of peripheral blood. The sequence derives from a man aged 60-69 years with acute or convalescent COVID-19. The V and J genes are TRBV7-2 and TRBJ2-1; 12 bases map to TRBD2. In DNA, the CDR3 is TGTGCCAGCAGCTTAGGAGTACTAGCGGGAGGCTCCCTTTACAATGAGCAGTTCTTC. It is translated as CASSLGVLAGGSLYNEQFF.